These 3 T cell receptor beta chains originate from one sample sequenced in a study of siplizumab effects on memory and regulatory T cells. This table comes from immunoSEQ multiplex PCR, and its TCRdb copy is limited to in-frame clones, with some not included. The repertoire includes 99,000 or so clones, roughly 94% of them detected once, and approximately 1.5% sits in the top ten. Sequencing input: non-Treg CD4+ T cells sorted from blood. These receptors came from a human donor in good health.

The V and J genes are TRBV2 and TRBJ2-1, with 8 bases aligning to TRBD2. CDR3 size: 15 residues. The ends lost 4 bases at V and 4 bases at J; junction bases unmatched: 6. Germline lookup yields CDR1 SNHLY and CDR2 FYNNEI. CDR3 amino acids: CASSGLREVYNEQFF. The DNA of the CDR3 is TGTGCCAGCAGTGGACTGCGGGAGGTATACAATGAGCAGTTCTTC.

This chain links TRBV7-2 with TRBJ1-4, with 8 bases aligning to TRBD1. With 5 bases clipped from V and 7 bases from J, the junction kept 6 bases outside the gene matches. CDR1 is SGHTA, CDR2 FQGNSA, per germline. The CDR3 length is 14 residues. Written as DNA, the CDR3 is TGTGCCAGCAGCCCGACAGGGGATGGTGAAAAACTGTTTTTT. As protein: CASSPTGDGEKLFF.

The chain is built from TRBV18 and TRBJ2-3; 7 bases are shared with TRBD2. This CDR3 comprises 13 residues. J gave up 12 bases and V 1 base, and 7 bases lay outside the gene matches. Germline V CDR1 and CDR2: KGHSH, LQKENI. CDR3 sequence reads: CASSPRGRGEQYF. In DNA, the CDR3 is TGTGCCAGCTCACCACGGGGGAGGGGAGAACAGTATTTT.